This T cell receptor beta chain was observed in a study of blood T cell repertoires in COVID-19. Assay used: immunoSEQ multiplex PCR; TCRdb lists only in-frame clones, some missing. The sample consists of about 59,000 clones, 90% of them appearing once. CDR3 length: 15 amino acids. V was shortened by 7 bases and J by 3 bases, with 16 bases between the two germline ends. CDR1 is MDHEN and CDR2 is SYDVKM in the germline V gene. This sequence joins TRBV28 and TRBJ2-1, with D possibly TRBD2 on 7 matching bases. Specimen: peripheral blood. This receptor was obtained from a man older than 75 with acute or convalescent COVID-19. The DNA for the CDR3 is TGTGCCAGCAAGGGAGAGGGGGGGCACTACAATGAGCAGTTCTTC. Encoded protein: CASKGEGGHYNEQFF.